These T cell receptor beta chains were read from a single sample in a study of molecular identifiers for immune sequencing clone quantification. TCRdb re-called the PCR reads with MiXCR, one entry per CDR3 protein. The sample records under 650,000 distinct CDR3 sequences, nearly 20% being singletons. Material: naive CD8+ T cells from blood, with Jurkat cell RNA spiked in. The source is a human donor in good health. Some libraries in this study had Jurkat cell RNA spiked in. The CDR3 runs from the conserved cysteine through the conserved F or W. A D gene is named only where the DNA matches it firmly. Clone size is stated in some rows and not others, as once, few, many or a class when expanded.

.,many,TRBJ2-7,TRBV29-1,TGCAGCGTTGAAATCGACAGGCGCCCTCACTACCCACCCTACGAGCAGTACTTC,CSVEIDRRPHYPPYEQYF
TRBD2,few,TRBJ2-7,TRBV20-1,TGCAGTGCTACGCCCCCGGGACTAGCGGACTACGAGCAGTACTTC,CSATPPGLADYEQYF
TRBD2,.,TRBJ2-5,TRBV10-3,TGTGCCATCAGTGATAGGCTAGCGGGGGAAGAGACCCAGTACTTC,CAISDRLAGEETQYF
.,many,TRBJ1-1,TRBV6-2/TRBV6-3,TGTGCCAGCAGTTACAGTTTCGGGATGAGCACTGAAGCTTTCTTT,CASSYSFGMSTEAFF
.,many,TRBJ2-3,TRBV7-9,TGTGCCAGCAGTTACGAACAGGGCACAGATACGCAGTATTTT,CASSYEQGTDTQYF
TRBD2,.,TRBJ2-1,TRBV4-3,TGCGCCAGCAGCCAAGATTTGCCCCAGCGGGGGTACAATGAGCAGTTCTTC,CASSQDLPQRGYNEQFF
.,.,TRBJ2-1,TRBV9,TGTGCCAGCAGCGTAGCCATTCAAAGCTCCTACAATGAGCAGTTCTTC,CASSVAIQSSYNEQFF
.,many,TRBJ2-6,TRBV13,TGTGCCAGCAGCTTAGGGATATCTGGGGCCAACGTCCTGACTTTC,CASSLGISGANVLTF
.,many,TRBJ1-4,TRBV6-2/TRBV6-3,TGTGCCAGCAGTTTACCCTACGCGACAACTAATGAAAAACTGTTTTTT,CASSLPYATTNEKLFF
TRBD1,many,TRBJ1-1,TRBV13,TGTGCCAGCAGCTTAGACAGGGGGTACACTGAAGCTTTCTTT,CASSLDRGYTEAFF
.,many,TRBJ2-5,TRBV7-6,TGTGCCAGCAGCCACGTAAACCCACAAGAGACCCAGTACTTC,CASSHVNPQETQYF
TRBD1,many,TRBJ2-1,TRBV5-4,TGTGCCAGCAGCTTGGAGGACAGGGGAGGTGAGCAGTTCTTC,CASSLEDRGGEQFF
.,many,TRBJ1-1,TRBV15,TGTGCCACCAGCAGAGGCGAGGACAGACCGAACACTGAAGCTTTCTTT,CATSRGEDRPNTEAFF
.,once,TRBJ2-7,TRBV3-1,TGTGCCAGCGCCCAAGCCGGGCTGATCTCCTACGAGCGGTACTTC,CASAQAGLISYERYF
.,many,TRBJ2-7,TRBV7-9,TGTGCCAGCAGCTTCCCTGGTAGCCCTCGCGAGCAGTACTTC,CASSFPGSPREQYF
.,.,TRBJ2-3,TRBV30,TGTGCCTGGAGTGTAGGGGCGGGGAACACAGATACGCAGTATTTT,CAWSVGAGNTDTQYF
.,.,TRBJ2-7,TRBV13,TGTGCCAGCAGCTTAGGTTGGTCCCACGAGCAGTACTTC,CASSLGWSHEQYF
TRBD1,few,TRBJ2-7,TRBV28,TGTGCCAGCAGTCCACGACAGGGATCGGGCGCAACCCGGGCCGGGCTGGCTAACGAGCAGTACTTC,CASSPRQGSGATRAGLANEQYF
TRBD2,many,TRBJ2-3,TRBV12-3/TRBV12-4,TGTGCCAGCTCCCCGGCTAGCGGGACCTACACAGATACGCAGTATTTT,CASSPASGTYTDTQYF
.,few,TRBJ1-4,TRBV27,TGTGCCAGCAGCATTTACGCCGGGTCCCCAAAGGAACTGTTTTTT,CASSIYAGSPKELFF
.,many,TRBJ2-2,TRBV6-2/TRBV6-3,TGTGCCAGCAGTTGGGGACCGTACACCGGGGAGCTGTTTTTT,CASSWGPYTGELFF
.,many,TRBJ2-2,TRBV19,TGTGCCAGTAGTATTGGTCCCGGGGAGCTGTTTTTT,CASSIGPGELFF
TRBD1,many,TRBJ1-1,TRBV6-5,TGTGCCAGCAGTATCGGGACAGGGAGGGGTGAAGCTTTCTTT,CASSIGTGRGEAFF
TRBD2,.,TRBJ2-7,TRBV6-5,TGTGCCAGCAGTTACCGTTGGACTAGCATAAACGAGCAGCACTTC,CASSYRWTSINEQHF
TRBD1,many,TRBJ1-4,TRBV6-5,TGTGCCAGCAGTTACTCGTCAGGGGGTGGAGAAAAACTGTTTTTT,CASSYSSGGGEKLFF
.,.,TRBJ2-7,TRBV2,TGTGCCAGCACTTGGTACCTTTCAGTCTACGAGCAGTACTTC,CASTWYLSVYEQYF
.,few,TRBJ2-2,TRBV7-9,TGTGCCAGCACCCCCCGGACTGCCAGGAACACCGGGGAGCTGTTTTTT,CASTPRTARNTGELFF
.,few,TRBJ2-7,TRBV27,TGTGCCAGCAGTTTATCCGGTGTTTCTGGCGAGCAGTACTTC,CASSLSGVSGEQYF
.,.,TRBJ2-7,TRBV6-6,TGTGCCAGCAGTTCCACGGACTTCCCGAGCTCCTACGAGCAGTACTTC,CASSSTDFPSSYEQYF
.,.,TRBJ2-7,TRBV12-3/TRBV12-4,TGTGCCAGCAGCCCAGGTCACGTAGACTACGAGCAGTACTTC,CASSPGHVDYEQYF
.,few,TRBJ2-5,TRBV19,TGTGCCAGTCGTATATCGGGGCAAGAGACCCAGTACTTC,CASRISGQETQYF
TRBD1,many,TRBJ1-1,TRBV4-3,TGCGCCAGCAGAATCGACAGGGCGGACACTGAAGCTTTCTTT,CASRIDRADTEAFF
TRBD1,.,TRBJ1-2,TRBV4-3,TGCGCCAGCAGCCAAGATGCCCCGACAGGGGGCAACTATGGCTACACCTTC,CASSQDAPTGGNYGYTF
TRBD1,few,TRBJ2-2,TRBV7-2,TGTGCCAGCAGAATCAGGGGGCGCGGGGAGCTGTTTTTT,CASRIRGRGELFF
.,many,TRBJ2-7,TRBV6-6,TGTGCCAGCAGTTACTCGTTCCTAGGGGATTCTAACTACGAGCAGTACTTC,CASSYSFLGDSNYEQYF
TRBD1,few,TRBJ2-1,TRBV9,TGTGCCAGCAGCGTATCCGGGACAGAGTACAATGAGCAGTTCTTC,CASSVSGTEYNEQFF
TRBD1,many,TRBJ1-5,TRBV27,TGTGCCAGCAGTTTGGGGACAGGGAATCAGCCCCAGCATTTT,CASSLGTGNQPQHF
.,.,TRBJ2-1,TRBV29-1,TGCAGCGTTGAAGATTGGGGCCAGGACACCCTGAGCTCCTACAATGAGCAGTTCTTC,CSVEDWGQDTLSSYNEQFF
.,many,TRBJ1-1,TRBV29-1,TGCAGCTCGGAGGGGGTTACTGAAGCTTTCTTT,CSSEGVTEAFF
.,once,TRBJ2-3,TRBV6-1,TGTGCCAGCAGAGCAAACAGGGAGATCTTAGATACGCGGTATTTT,CASRANREILDTRYF
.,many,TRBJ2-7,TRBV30,TGTGCCTGGAGTGGTGGGGGGTACGAGCAGTACTTC,CAWSGGGYEQYF
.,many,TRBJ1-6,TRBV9,TGTGCCAGCAGCGTAGAGGGCAATTCACCCCTCCACTTT,CASSVEGNSPLHF
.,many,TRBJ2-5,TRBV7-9,TGTGCCAGCAGCTTACTCCCAGGGAGGGAGACCCAGTACTTC,CASSLLPGRETQYF
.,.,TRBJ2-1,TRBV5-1,TGCGCCAGCAGCTTGGGAGGGGATTTCCCCTACAATGAGCAGTTCTTC,CASSLGGDFPYNEQFF
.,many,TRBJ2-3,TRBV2,TGTGCCAGGAACTCCGGGGAGGCAGATACGCAGTATTTT,CARNSGEADTQYF
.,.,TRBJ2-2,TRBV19,TGTGCCAGTAGTGTGGGGTGTAGGGGCACCGGGGAGCTGTTTTTT,CASSVGCRGTGELFF
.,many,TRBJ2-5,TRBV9,TGTGCCAGCTCCAAGGATGGAGGAGGGGAGACCCAGTACTTC,CASSKDGGGETQYF
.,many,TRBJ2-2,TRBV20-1,TGCAGTGCTAGAGCGCGAAGGTTGGCCGCCACCGGGGAGCTGTTTTTT,CSARARRLAATGELFF
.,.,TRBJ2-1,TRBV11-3,TGTGCCAGCAGCTCCCAGTATGTGGCCCCCTACAATGAGCAGCTCTTC,CASSSQYVAPYNEQLF
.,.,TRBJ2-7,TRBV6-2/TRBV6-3,TGTGCCAGCCAGGAACTGGACCGTTGGCAGTACTTC,CASQELDRWQYF
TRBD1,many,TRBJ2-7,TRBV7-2,TGTGCCAGCAGCTTATTTGGGACAGGGGGTTCCGCCTACGAGCAGTACTTC,CASSLFGTGGSAYEQYF
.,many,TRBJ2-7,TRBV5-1,TGCGCCAGCAGAAAAGAAACCACCTACGAGCAGTACTTC,CASRKETTYEQYF
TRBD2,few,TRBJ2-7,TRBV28,TGTGCCAGCAGCCTACCTGGAAGCGGGATCTACGAGCAGTACTTC,CASSLPGSGIYEQYF